A single sample gave rise to the 29 T cell receptor beta chains below, sequenced in a study of blood T cell repertoires in COVID-19. The assay was immunoSEQ multiplex PCR, and TCRdb's table has in-frame clones only and misses some. The sample has about 130,000 clones, 75% to 90% seen once. The sample comprised peripheral blood. Receptors originate from a man between 60 and 75 years old with active or convalescent COVID-19.

This rearrangement joins TRBV5-6 to TRBJ2-6, with 10 nucleotides matching TRBD1. Germline V gene data show CDR1 as SGHDT and CDR2 as YYEEEE. CDR3 size: 16 residues. The junction had 3 bases not matched to a gene; V was cut back by 5 bases and J by 1 base. CDR3 residues: CASSRDRGSGANVLTF. The CDR3 DNA reads as TGTGCCAGCAGTCGGGACAGGGGTTCTGGGGCCAACGTCCTGACTTTC.

This rearrangement joins TRBV6-2 or TRBV6-3 to TRBJ2-7, with D possibly being TRBD1 (6 bases). This CDR3 comprises 16 residues. The germline V gene encodes CDR1 MNHEY and CDR2 SVGEGT. The V gene lost 3 bases and the J gene lost 0 bases, with 15 bases spanning the gap. The DNA of the CDR3 is TGTGCCAGCAGTTATGGGGGACAAGGGCTCTCCTACGAGCAGTACTTC. It is translated as CASSYGGQGLSYEQYF.

In this sample, this clone turned up once. The V call is TRBV2, the J call TRBJ2-7; 7 bases are shared with TRBD2. V trimming: 3 bases; J trimming: 7 bases; junction bases outside the gene matches: 6. The CDR3 length is 13 residues. Germline loops: CDR1 SNHLY, CDR2 FYNNEI. The CDR3 protein is CASSERGGGEQYF. The DNA for the CDR3 is TGTGCCAGCAGTGAGCGGGGCGGGGGTGAGCAGTACTTC.

The rearrangement links TRBV9 to TRBJ2-1; the D gene is possibly TRBD2 (6 bases). Germline V CDR1 and CDR2: SGDLS, YYNGEE. CDR3 size: 12 residues. V lost 1 base and J lost 10, with 9 bases in between. This CDR3 is CASSVYGGEQFF. CDR3 DNA: TGTGCCAGCAGCGTATATGGGGGGGAGCAGTTCTTC.

The gene calls are TRBV6-5 and TRBJ1-4, with 7 bases fitting TRBD1. Germline values: CDR1 MNHEY, CDR2 SVGAGI. The CDR3 is made up of 15 amino acids. J was trimmed by 3 bases and V by 4 bases; bases with no gene match: 5. DNA for the CDR3: TGTGCCAGCAGTTCCTCAGGGGGGGCTAATGAAAAACTGTTTTTT. This encodes CASSSSGGANEKLFF.

The gene calls are TRBV27 and TRBJ2-7; TRBD1 matches at 11 bases. V was clipped by 6 bases and J by 3 bases; unmatched bases: 10. The CDR3 has 16 residues. The germline gives CDR1 MNHEY, CDR2 SMNVEV (reference sequence). The DNA for the CDR3 is TGTGCCAGCAGCAAAATTCGGGACAGGGGGAACTACGAGCAGTACTTC. Translation gives CASSKIRDRGNYEQYF.

The gene calls are TRBV21-1 and TRBJ1-6; whether TRBD1, the table's D call, matches the DNA was not checked. TRBV21-1 is termed a pseudogene. The CDR3 has 17 residues. CDR3 residues: CASSIGQGGSGDSPLHF. CDR3 nucleotide sequence: TGTGCCAGCAGCATTGGACAGGGAGGGTCGGGGGATTCACCCCTCCACTTT.

The CDR3 loop is CASLTSPNEQFF. For the CDR3, the DNA is TGCGCCAGCCTCACTAGCCCCAATGAGCAGTTCTTC. This chain joins TRBV10-1 and TRBJ2-1; D perhaps matches TRBD2 (6 bases). The CDR3 has 12 amino acids. With 8 bases removed from V and 6 bases from J, the gap between germline ends came to 11 bases. Germline CDR1 and CDR2: WNHNN and SYGVQD (reference sequence).

The rearrangement uses TRBV7-3 and TRBJ1-1; 7 nucleotides match TRBD1. Trimming at V came to 2 bases and at J to 5 bases, leaving 8 bases not matched to a gene. This CDR3 contains 15 residues. Germline V gives CDR1 SGHTA, CDR2 FQGTGA. CDR3 nucleotide sequence: TGTGCCAGCAGCTTAGGTCCGAGGGGGCGGACTGAAGCTTTCTTT. Encoded protein: CASSLGPRGRTEAFF.

This clone has just a few counts. The chain links TRBV10-3 to TRBJ1-2; the match to TRBD1 covers 7 bases. The CDR3 runs to 12 residues. The J segment lost 6 bases and the V segment lost 7 bases, leaving 5 bases of the junction unmatched. Germline lookup yields CDR1 ENHRY and CDR2 SYGVKD. CDR3 bases: TGTGCCATCACCACCGACAGGGATGGCTACACCTTC. Residues: CAITTDRDGYTF.

The J gene is TRBJ1-2, the V gene TRBV28, with TRBD1 matching 7 bases. The germline V gene encodes CDR1 MDHEN and CDR2 SYDVKM. This CDR3 region has 15 residues. The trim removed 6 bases at V and 4 bases at J, leaving 11 bases unmatched. The CDR3 spells CASSLQGMASYGYTF. DNA for the CDR3: TGTGCCAGCAGCCTACAGGGGATGGCGAGCTATGGCTACACCTTC.

The rearrangement links TRBV9 to TRBJ2-7; D may be TRBD1 (6 bases). In germline, CDR1 is SGDLS, CDR2 YYNGEE. The CDR3 contains 15 residues. Trimming took off 0 bases at V and 3 bases at J, with 13 bases between the two ends. The CDR3 protein is CASSVDGDTGYEQYF. In DNA form, the CDR3 reads TGTGCCAGCAGCGTAGATGGGGACACGGGCTACGAGCAGTACTTC.

This chain connects TRBV28 to TRBJ1-5; D perhaps matches TRBD1 (6 bases). The CDR3 has 15 amino acids. V was clipped by 6 bases and J by 3 bases, with 15 bases between them. Germline V lookup: CDR1 MDHEN, CDR2 SYDVKM. This chain's CDR3 is CASRRTVRSNQPQHF. CDR3 nucleotides: TGTGCCAGCAGACGGACAGTGCGATCCAATCAGCCCCAGCATTTT.

CDR3 nucleotide sequence: TGTGCCAGCTGCGGGGGGTCGAACACCGGGGAGCTGTTTTTT. Translating gives CASCGGSNTGELFF. V gene TRBV2 combines with J gene TRBJ2-2; 8 bases match TRBD2. From germline, CDR1 is SNHLY and CDR2 FYNNEI. Germline trimming cut 8 bases from V and 0 bases from J; bases unmatched to any gene: 2. This CDR3 is 14 amino acids long.

The chain joins TRBV2 to TRBJ2-7; possibly TRBD1 for D (6 bases). The V end lost 6 bases, the J end lost 5 bases, and 8 bases lay between the germline ends. The CDR3 runs 11 residues. In germline, CDR1 is SNHLY, CDR2 FYNNEI. The CDR3 reads CASSRGHEQYF. CDR3 DNA: TGTGCCAGCAGCAGGGGCCACGAGCAGTACTTC.

This chain joins TRBV2 and TRBJ2-5; 11 nucleotides match TRBD2. Germline CDR1 is SNHLY and CDR2 is FYNNEI. The CDR3 has 16 residues. V trimming: 6 bases; J trimming: 0 bases; junction bases outside the gene matches: 6. CDR3 sequence reads: CASSRLAGPYQETQYF. The CDR3 DNA reads as TGTGCCAGCAGCAGACTAGCGGGGCCGTACCAAGAGACCCAGTACTTC.

The V call is TRBV28, the J call TRBJ2-7; D possibly corresponds to TRBD1 (6 bases). There are 16 residues in the CDR3. The V end was cut by 2 bases, the J end by 1 base, with 15 bases between. From germline, CDR1 is MDHEN and CDR2 SYDVKM. Here the CDR3 DNA reads TGTGCCAGCAGTTTACCTGGGACACCCATATCCTACGAGCAGTACTTC. This translates into CASSLPGTPISYEQYF. Full variable domain (rest looked up from reference TRBV28 and TRBJ2-7): DVKVTQSSRYLVKRTGEKVFLECVQDMDHENMFWYRQDPGLGLRLIYFSYDVKMKEKGDIPEGYSVSREKKERFSLILESASTNQTSMYLCASSLPGTPISYEQYFGPGTRLTVT.

V gene TRBV23-1 combines with J gene TRBJ2-5; 8 nucleotides agree with TRBD1. TRBV23-1 is assigned to the ORF class and has an uncertain function. CDR3 length: 16 residues. V gave up 0 bases and J gave up 4 bases; unmatched junction bases: 7. CDR3 in amino acids: CASSQSADRDRETQYF. CDR3 in DNA: TGCGCCAGCAGTCAATCGGCGGACAGGGACAGAGAGACCCAGTACTTC.

The chain recombines TRBV11-3 with TRBJ2-1; 10 bases are a match to TRBD2. Looked up from germline, CDR1 is SGHNT and CDR2 is YENEEA. V was pared by 5 bases and J by 4 bases, with 5 bases of the junction left unmatched. The CDR3 covers 15 residues. CDR3 sequence reads: CASSPRTSGYNEQFF. In DNA form, the CDR3 reads TGTGCCAGCAGCCCCCGGACTAGCGGATACAATGAGCAGTTCTTC.

This clone was counted a single time. This chain uses TRBV5-1 with TRBJ2-1; unclear D gene. The germline gives CDR1 SGHRS, CDR2 YFSETQ. The CDR3 totals 15 residues. V dropped 3 bases and J dropped 2 bases, with 12 bases sitting between them. CDR3 in DNA: TGCGCCAGCAGCTCCCACACCAACCCCTACAATGAGCAGTTCTTC. It encodes CASSSHTNPYNEQFF.

V usage is TRBV4-2 and J usage is TRBJ1-4; possibly TRBD1 for D (5 bases). V shed 4 bases and J shed 14 bases, with 17 bases lying between them. The germline V gene has CDR1 LGHNA and CDR2 YNFKEQ. The CDR3 consists of 13 residues. The CDR3 spells CASSPNFRDFLFF. The CDR3 region has the DNA TGTGCCAGCAGCCCAAACTTCAGGGATTTCCTGTTTTTT.

The rearrangement links TRBV11-3 to TRBJ2-7, with a tentative D call TRBD2 (7 bases). The CDR3 is 15 amino acids. V was clipped by 5 bases and J by 3 bases, with 17 bases between them. Germline V lookup: CDR1 SGHNT, CDR2 YENEEA. DNA for the CDR3: TGTGCCAGCAGCGGCGCCGGGGGGCCCCTCTACGAGCAGTACTTC. Residues: CASSGAGGPLYEQYF.

J is TRBJ2-5 and V is TRBV7-2; 10 bases line up with TRBD2. Germline lookup yields CDR1 SGHTA and CDR2 FQGNSA. The CDR3 covers 18 residues. Germline trimming cut 4 bases from V and 2 bases from J; bases unmatched to any gene: 13. The CDR3 bases are TGTGCCAGCAGCTCCCCTCAAAGCGGGGGGGTAGTTCAAGAGACCCAGTACTTC. It codes for CASSSPQSGGVVQETQYF. Supplemented by reference TRBV7-2 and TRBJ2-5, the full variable domain reads GAGVSQSPSNKVTEKGKDVELRCDPISGHTALYWYRQSLGQGLEFLIYFQGNSAPDKSGLPSDRFSAERTGGSVSTLTIQRTQQEDSAVYLCASSSPQSGGVVQETQYFGPGTRLLVL.

The gene calls are TRBV7-3 and TRBJ2-3; 13 bases fit TRBD2. The germline gives CDR1 SGHTA, CDR2 FQGTGA. J was trimmed by 10 bases and V by 5 bases; bases with no gene match: 6. This CDR3 region has 14 residues. In DNA, the CDR3 is TGTGCCAGCAGCCAGACTAGCGGGAGGATGGCGCAGTATTTT. Translation: CASSQTSGRMAQYF.

The chain is built from TRBV11-2 and TRBJ2-2; the D gene is possibly TRBD2 (6 bases). Trimming shortened V by 6 bases and J by 3 bases, and 11 bases separated the two germline ends. The CDR3 totals 14 residues. Germline loops: CDR1 SGHAT, CDR2 FQNNGV. CDR3 coding DNA: TGTGCCAGCAGTAACCGACTAGACACCGGGGAGCTGTTTTTT. Encoded protein: CASSNRLDTGELFF.

V gene TRBV9 combines with J gene TRBJ1-2, with 8 nucleotides matching TRBD1. This CDR3 is 15 amino acids long. The V gene end was trimmed by 0 bases and the J gene end by 5 bases; junction bases not matched to a gene: 6. Germline V gene lookup returns CDR1 SGDLS and CDR2 YYNGEE. The CDR3 DNA sequence: TGTGCCAGCAGCGTAGGGTCCAGGACAGGGTATGGCTACACCTTC. This translates into CASSVGSRTGYGYTF.

The chain is built from TRBV9 and TRBJ1-3, with D possibly matching TRBD1 (6 bases). V lost 3 bases, J lost 2 bases, and 12 bases lay in between. CDR1 is SGDLS and CDR2 is YYNGEE in the germline V gene. The CDR3 consists of 15 residues. CDR3: CASSDSGAAGNTIYF. The CDR3 nucleotides are TGTGCCAGCAGCGACTCAGGGGCGGCTGGAAACACCATATATTTT.

The chain couples TRBV19 to TRBJ2-2, with 9 bases identical to TRBD1. Losses at the gene ends were 7 bases for V and 8 bases for J; bases not matched to a gene: 11. This CDR3 has 15 residues. The germline CDR1 and CDR2 sequences are LNHDA and SQIVND (reference sequence). CDR3 DNA: TGTGCCAGTAACCCCGGGACAGGGTTTTCAGGGGAGCTGTTTTTT. It yields the protein CASNPGTGFSGELFF.

In its sample, this clone was seen once. This chain uses TRBV30 with TRBJ2-2; 9 bases match TRBD2. This CDR3 contains 15 residues. The ends lost 7 bases at V and 3 bases at J; junction bases unmatched: 9. Germline CDR1 is GTSNPN and CDR2 is SVGIG (reference sequence). The CDR3 DNA reads TGTGCCTCCCGGGTAGCGGGAGCCCACACCGGGGAGCTGTTTTTT. Its protein product is CASRVAGAHTGELFF.